This TCR beta chain came from a study of blood T cells in healthy people across ages. About this clonotype itself: Its antigen is currently unknown.

General study results and limits: No one knew whether donors had CMV, which possibly confounded expanded clonotype changes. There were more naive CD4+ cells and higher diversity in long-lived donors than in aged donors. When one million T cells were used, diversity estimates were thought to be underestimates.

A sample-barcoded 5' primer and a J-beta primer mix were used in a second PCR of about 6 to 11 cycles. TCRdb passed the 5' RACE reads through MiXCR, listing each CDR3 protein once. The sample lists over a million distinct CDR3 sequences; 40% to 55% were seen once. The CDR3 length is 14 residues. V lost 0 bases and J 1 base, leaving 7 bases between the germline ends. Germline-derived CDR1 and CDR2 are MGHRA and YSYEKL. The sequence derives from a woman between 55 and 75 years old in good health. Sequencing was carried out using blood. The V call is TRBV4-1, the J call TRBJ2-7; D not certain. In DNA form, the CDR3 reads TGCGCCAGCAGCCAAGACTCCGAGTCCTACGAGCAGTACTTC. Encoded protein: CASSQDSESYEQYF.